A single sample gave rise to the 27 T cell receptor beta chains below, sequenced in a study of cytomegalovirus exposure and HLA in healthy donors. Amplification used 60 Vbeta primers and 13 Jbeta primers. Clones were sequenced by immunoSEQ multiplex PCR, and TCRdb holds only the in-frame ones, with some missing. The top ten clones hold 3% to 4% of a sample with more than 80,000 clones, less than 80% of them seen once. Sequenced input: PBMCs. Receptors originate from a man between 60 and 70 years old in good health and CMV-seronegative.

The gene calls are TRBV7-2 and TRBJ2-1; D gene unclear. Per the germline V gene, CDR1 is SGHTA and CDR2 is FQGNSA. The V end lost 5 bases, the J end lost 7 bases, and 3 bases lay between the germline ends. The CDR3 length is 10 residues. CDR3 coding DNA: TGTGCCAGCAGCATAAATGAGCAGTTCTTC. Protein: CASSINEQFF.

This sequence joins TRBV5-6 and TRBJ2-5; 7 positions match TRBD1. J lost 3 bases, V lost 4 bases, and 3 bases had no gene match. The CDR3 totals 13 residues. CDR1 is SGHDT, CDR2 YYEEEE, per germline. CDR3 nucleotides: TGTGCCAGCAGCCAGGACAGGAAAGAGACCCAGTACTTC. It encodes CASSQDRKETQYF.

The chain is built from TRBV29-1 and TRBJ2-7; possibly TRBD2 for D (5 bases). The CDR3 totals 11 residues. Trimming stripped 4 bases from V and 5 bases from J, with 9 bases between. Germline CDR1 and CDR2: SQVTM and ANQGSEA. The CDR3 loop is CSVARSDEQYF. CDR3 DNA sequence: TGCAGCGTTGCCCGTAGCGACGAGCAGTACTTC.

This sequence joins TRBV6-5 and TRBJ2-7; possible D gene TRBD1, 6 bases. This CDR3 is built from 13 residues. Germline V gene sequence: CDR1 MNHEY, CDR2 SVGAGI. V lost 0 bases and J lost 6, with 9 bases in between. This CDR3 reads CASSYSQGSEQYV. CDR3 sequence (DNA): TGTGCCAGCAGTTACTCTCAGGGGTCCGAGCAGTACGTC.

The genes are TRBV7-3 and TRBJ2-3; 7 bases match TRBD1. CDR1 is SGHTA, CDR2 FQGTGA, per germline. Trimming cost V 5 bases and J 1 base; bases outside gene matches: 9. The CDR3 contains 16 residues. The CDR3 DNA reads as TGTGCCAGCAGCCGAAGCCGGGACAGCCGCACAGATACGCAGTATTTT. Translation: CASSRSRDSRTDTQYF.

The V and J genes are TRBV6-6 and TRBJ2-6; 10 bases agree with TRBD2. V shed 7 bases and J 4 bases; nucleotides not matched to a gene: 4. Germline V lookup: CDR1 MNHNY, CDR2 SVGAGI (reference sequence). CDR3 size: 15 residues. CDR3 in amino acids: CASTSGGSGANVLTF. The CDR3 coding sequence is TGTGCCAGCACTAGCGGGGGTTCCGGGGCCAACGTCCTGACTTTC.

The chain is built from TRBV30 and TRBJ2-7; D possibly corresponds to TRBD2 (6 bases). V was trimmed by 5 bases and J by 1 base, leaving 15 bases between them. The CDR3 sequence is 14 residues long. Germline CDR1 and CDR2: GTSNPN and SVGIG (reference sequence). CDR3: CAWALEGRSYEQYF. Here the CDR3 DNA reads TGTGCCTGGGCATTGGAGGGGCGTTCCTACGAGCAGTACTTC. Full variable domain (missing parts from reference TRBV30 and TRBJ2-7): SQTIHQWPATLVQPVGSPLSLECTVEGTSNPNLYWYRQAAGRGLQLLFYSVGIGQISSEVPQNLSASRPQDRQFILSSKKLLLSDSGFYLCAWALEGRSYEQYFGPGTRLTVT.

This clone was detected a few times. The V gene is TRBV7-8, the J gene TRBJ2-5; 11 bases match TRBD1. Losses at the gene ends were 5 bases for V and 4 bases for J; bases not matched to a gene: 3. CDR1 SGHVS and CDR2 FQNEAQ come from the germline V gene. The CDR3 totals 14 residues. In DNA form, the CDR3 reads TGTGCCAGCAGCATGGGACAGGGGGGAGAGACCCAGTACTTC. Amino acid sequence: CASSMGQGGETQYF. Looking up the rest from reference TRBV7-8 and TRBJ2-5 gives the full variable domain: GAGVSQSPRYKVAKRGQDVALRCDPISGHVSLFWYQQALGQGPEFLTYFQNEAQLDKSGLPSDRFFAERPEGSVSTLKIQRTQQEDSAVYLCASSMGQGGETQYFGPGTRLLVL.

The rearrangement joins TRBV9 to TRBJ2-2; 7 bases agree with TRBD2. CDR3 length: 16 residues. The trim removed 0 bases at V and 6 bases at J, leaving 8 bases unmatched. Germline values: CDR1 SGDLS, CDR2 YYNGEE. The CDR3 spells CASSVDQGGLAGELFF. CDR3 bases: TGTGCCAGCAGCGTAGATCAGGGAGGGTTGGCCGGGGAGCTGTTTTTT.

The rearrangement links TRBV5-1 to TRBJ2-1, with TRBD2 as a possible D gene (5 bases). The CDR3 totals 15 residues. Trimming stripped 0 bases from V and 10 bases from J, with 17 bases between. CDR1 is SGHRS, CDR2 YFSETQ, per germline. The CDR3 is CASSLVAGGLAEQFF. The CDR3 coding sequence is TGCGCCAGCAGCTTGGTTGCGGGCGGGCTAGCCGAGCAGTTCTTC.

V gene TRBV5-1 combines with J gene TRBJ2-3; 8 bases fit TRBD2. V lost 0 bases, J lost 3 bases, and 18 bases stayed unmatched. The CDR3 extends over 20 amino acids. CDR1 and CDR2 (germline): SGHRS, YFSETQ. Written as DNA, the CDR3 is TGCGCCAGCAGCTTGGGGGTTCCAGGGTTCTTGTCTAGCGGGACAGATACGCAGTATTTT. Translating it yields CASSLGVPGFLSSGTDTQYF.

V gene TRBV5-1 combines with J gene TRBJ2-2, with D possibly matching TRBD1 (6 bases). This CDR3 contains 14 residues. Germline assignment: CDR1 SGHRS and CDR2 YFSETQ. V lost 5 bases, J lost 7 bases, and 15 bases lay in between. CDR3: CASSEDSPGGELFF. The CDR3 coding sequence is TGCGCCAGCAGTGAGGACAGTCCCGGCGGGGAGCTGTTTTTT.

V gene TRBV11-2 combines with J gene TRBJ2-1; tentatively, D is TRBD2 (5 bases). The CDR3 is 16 amino acids. The V end was cut by 4 bases, the J end by 1 base, with 14 bases between. Germline lookup yields CDR1 SGHAT and CDR2 FQNNGV. The CDR3 DNA reads as TGTGCCAGCAGCTCCCTGGGCGGGCCATCCTACAATGAGCAGTTCTTC. It codes for CASSSLGGPSYNEQFF.

The rearrangement uses TRBV5-5 and TRBJ2-7; D is undetermined. This CDR3 region has 15 residues. V was shortened by 0 bases and J by 6 bases, with 16 bases between the two germline ends. CDR1 is SGHKS, CDR2 YYEKEE, per germline (reference sequence). In DNA, the CDR3 is TGTGCCAGCAGCTTGGAACCCCAGGCTTTCCTCGAGCAGTACGTC. This gives the protein CASSLEPQAFLEQYV.

This clone was counted a few times. The chain combines TRBV9 with TRBJ1-6; D is unresolved. CDR3 length equals 14 residues. Trimming left V 3 bases short and J 10 bases short, with 14 bases between. Germline lookup yields CDR1 SGDLS and CDR2 YYNGEE. The CDR3 DNA sequence: TGTGCCAGCAGCGCTCAGCTGTCAGGATCACCCCTCCACTTT. Amino acid sequence: CASSAQLSGSPLHF.

The J gene is TRBJ2-2, the V gene TRBV7-9, with 14 bases that match TRBD2. The CDR3 length is 17 residues. Trimming took 5 bases from V and 2 from J; bases not matched to a gene: 4. CDR1 and CDR2 from the germline V gene are SEHNR and FQNEAQ (reference sequence). The CDR3 nucleotides are TGTGCCAGCAGCGCGACTAGCGGGGGGGTAAACACCGGGGAGCTGTTTTTT. It encodes CASSATSGGVNTGELFF. Drawing the rest from reference TRBV7-9 and TRBJ2-2, the complete variable domain is DTGVSQNPRHKITKRGQNVTFRCDPISEHNRLYWYRQTLGQGPEFLTYFQNEAQLEKSRLLSDRFSAERPKGSFSTLEIQRTEQGDSAMYLCASSATSGGVNTGELFFGEGSRLTVL.

The chain is built from TRBV7-3 and TRBJ2-1, with 13 bases matching TRBD2. Looked up from germline, CDR1 is SGHTA and CDR2 is FQGTGA. The trim removed 0 bases at V and 1 base at J, leaving 6 bases unmatched. The CDR3 spans 19 residues. As DNA, the CDR3 is TGTGCCAGCAGCTTAACAGGACTAGCGGGGGCGAGGTCCTACAATGAGCAGTTCTTC. Protein sequence: CASSLTGLAGARSYNEQFF. Supplemented by reference TRBV7-3 and TRBJ2-1, the full variable domain reads GAGVSQTPSNKVTEKGKYVELRCDPISGHTALYWYRQSLGQGPEFLIYFQGTGAADDSGLPNDRFFAVRPEGSVSTLKIQRTERGDSAVYLCASSLTGLAGARSYNEQFFGPGTRLTVL.

This chain joins TRBV7-9 and TRBJ2-1, with D perhaps matching TRBD1 (6 bases). CDR3 length: 15 amino acids. From germline, CDR1 is SEHNR and CDR2 FQNEAQ (reference sequence). The V gene lost 4 bases and the J gene lost 10 bases, with 20 bases spanning the gap. CDR3 coding DNA: TGTGCCAGCAGCTCCTCGGAAGGGGGAAGGTGGGAGCAGTTCTTC. It codes for CASSSSEGGRWEQFF. The full variable domain, completed using reference TRBV7-9 and TRBJ2-1, is DTGVSQNPRHKITKRGQNVTFRCDPISEHNRLYWYRQTLGQGPEFLTYFQNEAQLEKSRLLSDRFSAERPKGSFSTLEIQRTEQGDSAMYLCASSSSEGGRWEQFFGPGTRLTVL.

The rearrangement links TRBV7-3 to TRBJ1-2; 7 nucleotides line up with TRBD1. V gave up 3 bases and J gave up 6 bases; unmatched junction bases: 4. The CDR3 contains 13 residues. Per germline, CDR1 SGHTA and CDR2 FQGTGA. Written as DNA, the CDR3 is TGTGCCAGCAGCTTGACAGGGATTGATGGCTACACCTTC. Encoded protein: CASSLTGIDGYTF.

The chain uses TRBV5-1 and TRBJ1-1; D is unresolved. Deletions cut 3 bases from V and 7 bases from J, with 16 bases between. The CDR3 is made up of 14 amino acids. CDR1 and CDR2 from the germline V gene are SGHRS and YFSETQ. In nucleotides, the CDR3 is TGCGCCAGCAGCTCCCCGTCCGGGTCGGGTGAAGCTTTCTTT. It is translated as CASSSPSGSGEAFF.

The genes are TRBV30 and TRBJ1-5, with D tentatively TRBD1 (5 bases). The CDR3 runs 13 residues. The V end lost 2 bases, the J end lost 3 bases, and 8 bases lay between the germline ends. Germline V gene data show CDR1 as GTSNPN and CDR2 as SVGIG (reference sequence). CDR3 bases: TGTGCCTGGAGTTCAGGGCCCAATCAGCCCCAGCATTTT. This gives the protein CAWSSGPNQPQHF.

V usage is TRBV27 and J usage is TRBJ2-7; D is ambiguous. The V gene's germline CDR1 is MNHEY and CDR2 SMNVEV (reference sequence). This CDR3 region has 15 residues. V was trimmed by 6 bases and J by 0 bases, leaving 15 bases between them. The CDR3 DNA sequence: TGTGCCAGCAGACCCCCCGGCCCTAGCTCCTACGAGCAGTACTTC. Amino acid sequence: CASRPPGPSSYEQYF.

This rearrangement joins TRBV28 to TRBJ2-7, with TRBD1 matching over 7 bases. In germline, CDR1 is MDHEN, CDR2 SYDVKM. The CDR3 totals 15 residues. V lost 5 bases and J lost 3; bases outside the gene matches: 10. This chain's CDR3 is CASSVGQARLYEQYV. CDR3 nucleotides: TGTGCCAGCAGTGTCGGACAGGCACGACTCTACGAGCAGTACGTC.

V and J are TRBV5-1 and TRBJ1-2, with D perhaps TRBD1 (6 bases). Germline V gene data show CDR1 as SGHRS and CDR2 as YFSETQ. Trimming took off 4 bases at V and 4 bases at J, with 23 bases between the two ends. This CDR3 is 17 amino acids long. The CDR3 here is CASSLEPAGAPSYGYTF. In nucleotides, the CDR3 is TGCGCCAGCAGCCTCGAACCCGCAGGGGCCCCGTCCTATGGCTACACCTTC.

This chain connects TRBV5-1 to TRBJ2-1, with 10 nucleotides matching TRBD1. Germline CDR1 reads SGHRS; CDR2 reads YFSETQ. This CDR3 is built from 16 residues. Trimming took 1 base from V and 6 from J; bases not matched to a gene: 7. CDR3 amino acids: CASSLLGQGGSNEQFF. CDR3 bases: TGCGCCAGCAGCTTGCTCGGACAGGGGGGTTCCAATGAGCAGTTCTTC.

V gene TRBV5-4 combines with J gene TRBJ1-2; D ambiguous. The germline V and J ends were trimmed by 0 bases and 4 bases, with 10 bases remaining between them. The CDR3 sequence is 14 residues long. Per the germline V gene, CDR1 is SGHNT and CDR2 is YYREEE (reference sequence). CDR3 sequence reads: CASSLGQSFYGYTF. In DNA, the CDR3 is TGTGCCAGCAGCTTGGGGCAGTCCTTCTATGGCTACACCTTC.

This sequence joins TRBV29-1 and TRBJ2-3; D is unclear. The CDR3 totals 16 residues. The germline CDR1 and CDR2 sequences are SQVTM and ANQGSEA. V dropped 0 bases and J dropped 0 bases, with 13 bases sitting between them. The CDR3 DNA reads as TGCAGCGTTGAAGAGTTCATCCAGCGCAGCACAGATACGCAGTATTTT. Its translation: CSVEEFIQRSTDTQYF.